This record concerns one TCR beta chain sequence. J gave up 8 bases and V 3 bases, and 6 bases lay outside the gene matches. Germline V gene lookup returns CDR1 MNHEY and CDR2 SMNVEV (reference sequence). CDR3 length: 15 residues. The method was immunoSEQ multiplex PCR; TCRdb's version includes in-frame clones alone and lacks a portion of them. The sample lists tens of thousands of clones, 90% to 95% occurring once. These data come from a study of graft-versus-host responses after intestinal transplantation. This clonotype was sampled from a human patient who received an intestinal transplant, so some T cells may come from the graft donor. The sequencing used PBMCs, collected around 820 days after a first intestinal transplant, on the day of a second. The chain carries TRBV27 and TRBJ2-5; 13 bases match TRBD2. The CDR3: CASSLGLAGLATQYF. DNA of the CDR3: TGTGCCAGCAGTTTGGGACTAGCGGGGCTAGCAACCCAGTACTTC.